Listed below are T cell receptor beta chains from one sample, sequenced in a study of regulatory T cells in long-lasting Graves disease. TCRdb redid the calling of the multiplex PCR reads with MiXCR, one entry per CDR3 protein. Of hundreds of thousands of distinct CDR3 sequences in the sample, 16% were seen once. This sample was also put to use in a study of T cells in Graves' hyperthyroidism and ophthalmopathy.

The sample consisted of peripheral blood mononuclear cells (PBMCs), taken at new diagnosis, from a patient treated with antithyroid drugs. These receptors all come from a woman aged 25 to 39 with Graves disease. The CDR3 runs from the conserved cysteine through the conserved F or W. Fields, in order: CDR3 protein, CDR3 DNA, V gene, clone size, D gene, J gene. A D gene is named only where the DNA matches it firmly. Some rows have no size entry. The others give once, few or many, or a class for an expanded clone.

CDR3: CASSQGAGPDTQYF
DNA: TGTGCCAGCAGCCAAGGCGCCGGCCCAGATACGCAGTATTTT
V: TRBV3-1
size: -
D: -
J: TRBJ2-3

CDR3: CASSFSDSGNTIYF
DNA: TGCGCCAGCAGCTTCTCTGACTCTGGAAACACCATATATTTT
V: TRBV5-1
size: few
D: -
J: TRBJ1-3

CDR3: CASSGQYGQGGNEKLFF
DNA: TGTGCCAGCAGCGGCCAATACGGACAGGGTGGGAATGAAAAACTGTTTTTT
V: TRBV7-9
size: -
D: TRBD1
J: TRBJ1-4

CDR3: CSVEFGQTNEKLFF
DNA: TGCAGCGTTGAGTTTGGGCAAACTAATGAAAAACTGTTTTTT
V: TRBV29-1
size: -
D: -
J: TRBJ1-4

CDR3: CASSLPGGAGGSNEQFF
DNA: TGTGCCAGCAGTTTACCCGGAGGGGCGGGAGGTTCCAATGAGCAGTTCTTC
V: TRBV28
size: many
D: TRBD2
J: TRBJ2-1

CDR3: CASSYFGVNTEAFF
DNA: TGTGCCAGCAGCTACTTCGGGGTTAACACTGAAGCTTTCTTT
V: TRBV12-3/TRBV12-4
size: -
D: -
J: TRBJ1-1

CDR3: CASTAWGGPYSGANVLTF
DNA: TGTGCCAGCACAGCCTGGGGAGGGCCCTACTCTGGGGCCAACGTCCTGACTTTC
V: TRBV27
size: many
D: TRBD2
J: TRBJ2-6

CDR3: CASLNSEAFF
DNA: TGTGCCAGCTTAAACTCTGAAGCTTTCTTT
V: TRBV6-1
size: few
D: -
J: TRBJ1-1

CDR3: CASHGQNSYEQYF
DNA: TGTGCCAGCCATGGGCAGAACTCCTACGAGCAGTACTTC
V: TRBV28
size: many
D: -
J: TRBJ2-7

CDR3: CASSHGHEQYF
DNA: TGTGCCAGCAGCCACGGCCACGAGCAGTACTTC
V: TRBV3-1
size: -
D: -
J: TRBJ2-7

CDR3: CASVTSGSLAKNIQYF
DNA: TGTGCCAGCGTGACTAGCGGGAGTTTAGCCAAAAACATTCAGTACTTC
V: TRBV28
size: few
D: TRBD2
J: TRBJ2-4

CDR3: CASSFGTSGSRSDTQYF
DNA: TGTGCCAGCAGTTTCGGGACTAGCGGGAGTCGCTCAGATACGCAGTATTTT
V: TRBV28
size: many
D: TRBD2
J: TRBJ2-3

CDR3: CATSDSGRFSGNTIYF
DNA: TGTGCCACCAGTGACTCGGGACGGTTCTCTGGAAACACCATATATTTT
V: TRBV24-1
size: few
D: -
J: TRBJ1-3

CDR3: CASSFGLWLEGARGNEKLFF
DNA: TGTGCCAGCAGTTTTGGGCTCTGGTTGGAGGGAGCCAGGGGGAATGAAAAACTGTTTTTT
V: TRBV12-3/TRBV12-4
size: -
D: TRBD1
J: TRBJ1-4

CDR3: CASKMTGTGSHEQYF
DNA: TGTGCCAGCAAGATGACCGGGACAGGATCCCACGAGCAGTACTTC
V: TRBV6-2/TRBV6-3
size: -
D: TRBD1
J: TRBJ2-7

CDR3: CSALIQGFATEAFF
DNA: TGCAGTGCTCTTATCCAGGGATTTGCCACTGAAGCTTTCTTT
V: TRBV20-1
size: -
D: -
J: TRBJ1-1

CDR3: CASSQVVTEAFF
DNA: TGTGCCAGCAGCCAAGTAGTTACTGAAGCTTTCTTT
V: TRBV3-1
size: few
D: -
J: TRBJ1-1

CDR3: CATSDREGRTLANEQFF
DNA: TGTGCCACCAGCGACCGAGAAGGGAGGACTCTGGCCAATGAGCAGTTCTTC
V: TRBV24-1
size: many
D: -
J: TRBJ2-1

CDR3: CASSWRQLGGETQYF
DNA: TGTGCCAGCAGCTGGAGACAGCTGGGGGGGGAGACCCAGTACTTC
V: TRBV5-6
size: few
D: TRBD2
J: TRBJ2-5

CDR3: CASSLGQAQYF
DNA: TGTGCCAGCAGCTTGGGTCAAGCCCAGTACTTC
V: TRBV5-5
size: many
D: -
J: TRBJ2-5

CDR3: CAWIHPGGGSYGYTF
DNA: TGTGCCTGGATTCACCCGGGGGGAGGATCCTATGGCTACACCTTC
V: TRBV30
size: -
D: -
J: TRBJ1-2

CDR3: CAGSKSVSGANVLTF
DNA: TGTGCCGGCAGTAAATCTGTCTCTGGGGCCAACGTCCTGACTTTC
V: TRBV25-1
size: -
D: -
J: TRBJ2-6

CDR3: CASSQNWDSNNEQFF
DNA: TGTGCCAGCTCCCAAAACTGGGACTCAAACAATGAGCAGTTCTTC
V: TRBV18
size: -
D: -
J: TRBJ2-1

CDR3: CASSSGGGKTQYF
DNA: TGTGCCAGCAGTTCAGGGGGCGGAAAGACCCAGTACTTC
V: TRBV6-5
size: few
D: TRBD1
J: TRBJ2-5

CDR3: CASSLTGGRFDEQFF
DNA: TGTGCCAGCAGCTTAACTGGCGGGAGGTTTGATGAGCAGTTCTTC
V: TRBV7-9
size: many
D: TRBD2
J: TRBJ2-1

CDR3: CASSLVVGSTQYF
DNA: TGCGCCAGCAGCTTGGTTGTGGGCTCGACGCAGTATTTT
V: TRBV5-1
size: -
D: -
J: TRBJ2-3

CDR3: CASSLSRQGYSPLHF
DNA: TGTGCCAGCAGTTTATCGCGACAGGGTTATTCACCCCTCCACTTT
V: TRBV27
size: -
D: TRBD1
J: TRBJ1-6

CDR3: CATRGGSVNTGELFF
DNA: TGTGCCACCAGAGGGGGATCGGTAAACACCGGGGAGCTGTTTTTT
V: TRBV15
size: -
D: -
J: TRBJ2-2

CDR3: CASSFRGTGGEQFF
DNA: TGTGCCAGCAGCTTCAGGGGGACAGGGGGTGAGCAGTTCTTC
V: TRBV7-2
size: -
D: TRBD1
J: TRBJ2-1

CDR3: CASSFGLGRQETQYF
DNA: TGTGCCAGCAGTTTCGGTTTGGGGAGACAAGAGACCCAGTACTTC
V: TRBV12-3/TRBV12-4
size: many
D: -
J: TRBJ2-5

CDR3: CASNDPGELFF
DNA: TGTGCCAGCAACGACCCCGGGGAGCTGTTTTTT
V: TRBV2
size: many
D: -
J: TRBJ2-2

CDR3: CSGEGVGSADTQYF
DNA: TGCAGCGGAGAGGGAGTTGGTAGCGCAGATACGCAGTATTTT
V: TRBV29-1
size: -
D: -
J: TRBJ2-3

CDR3: CASSFSRVTGELFF
DNA: TGTGCCAGCAGTTTTTCCAGGGTCACCGGGGAGCTGTTTTTT
V: TRBV12-3/TRBV12-4
size: many
D: -
J: TRBJ2-2

CDR3: CASSFRSRLTDTQYF
DNA: TGTGCCAGCAGTTTCCGTAGCAGACTCACAGATACGCAGTATTTT
V: TRBV28
size: many
D: -
J: TRBJ2-3

CDR3: CASSHGQGTYEQYF
DNA: TGTGCCAGCAGTCACGGACAGGGTACCTACGAGCAGTACTTC
V: TRBV12-3/TRBV12-4
size: many
D: TRBD1
J: TRBJ2-7

CDR3: CASSPGATMLQYF
DNA: TGCGCCAGCAGCCCCGGGGCGACTATGTTGCAGTACTTC
V: TRBV10-1
size: few
D: -
J: TRBJ2-7

CDR3: CASRLGNQPQHF
DNA: TGTGCCAGCAGACTGGGTAATCAGCCCCAGCATTTT
V: TRBV28
size: many
D: -
J: TRBJ1-5

CDR3: CASSQALDTQYF
DNA: TGTGCCAGCAGCCAAGCCCTCGATACGCAGTATTTT
V: TRBV3-1
size: many
D: -
J: TRBJ2-3

CDR3: CASRSGTPLGLGNTEAFF
DNA: TGTGCCAGCAGATCCGGGACACCCCTAGGATTGGGGAACACTGAAGCTTTCTTT
V: TRBV2
size: few
D: -
J: TRBJ1-1

CDR3: CAIAYSENTEAFF
DNA: TGTGCCATCGCCTATTCCGAGAACACTGAAGCTTTCTTT
V: TRBV10-3
size: -
D: -
J: TRBJ1-1

CDR3: CSARAPSGRDEQFF
DNA: TGCAGTGCTCGCGCGCCTAGCGGGAGGGATGAGCAGTTCTTC
V: TRBV20-1
size: many
D: TRBD2
J: TRBJ2-1

CDR3: CASSQVYHNSPLHF
DNA: TGCGCCAGCAGCCAAGTTTACCATAATTCACCCCTCCACTTT
V: TRBV4-1
size: few
D: -
J: TRBJ1-6

CDR3: CSDRTDLPVKDGYTF
DNA: TGCAGTGATCGGACGGATCTCCCCGTAAAAGATGGCTACACCTTC
V: TRBV20-1
size: many
D: -
J: TRBJ1-2

CDR3: CASSSASRPQHF
DNA: TGTGCCAGCAGCTCGGCATCTCGGCCCCAGCATTTT
V: TRBV11-2
size: many
D: -
J: TRBJ1-5

CDR3: CASSSPGGANTEAFF
DNA: TGTGCCAGCAGTTCGCCGGGAGGGGCGAACACTGAAGCTTTCTTT
V: TRBV28
size: many
D: -
J: TRBJ1-1

CDR3: CASSDGSIQETQYF
DNA: TGTGCCAGCAGTGACGGCTCGATCCAAGAGACCCAGTACTTC
V: TRBV12-3/TRBV12-4
size: -
D: -
J: TRBJ2-5

CDR3: CASQGTRLSYEQYF
DNA: TGTGCCAGCCAAGGAACTCGTTTAAGCTACGAGCAGTACTTC
V: TRBV6-2/TRBV6-3
size: many
D: -
J: TRBJ2-7

CDR3: CASSATGAMSEKLFF
DNA: TGTGCCAGCAGCGCTACAGGGGCAATGAGTGAAAAACTGTTTTTT
V: TRBV9
size: few
D: TRBD1
J: TRBJ1-4

CDR3: CASISSRLSPLHF
DNA: TGTGCCAGCATTTCAAGTCGGCTTTCACCCCTCCACTTT
V: TRBV28
size: few
D: -
J: TRBJ1-6

CDR3: CATSESGRSNQETQYF
DNA: TGTGCCACCAGTGAGTCCGGTCGGTCAAACCAAGAGACCCAGTACTTC
V: TRBV24-1
size: many
D: -
J: TRBJ2-5

CDR3: CSARSRTGGVDTGELFF
DNA: TGCAGTGCTAGATCGAGGACAGGGGGGGTGGACACCGGGGAGCTGTTTTTT
V: TRBV20-1
size: -
D: TRBD1
J: TRBJ2-2